This TCR beta chain was identified in a study of beta chain features in type 1 diabetes (dated by TCRdb to between 2017 and 2018). For context, the study as a whole: No differences in mean age, gender distribution, total cell number or subset yield were found between patients and healthy donors. A total of roughly 100,000,000 sorted cells were examined across all samples, and the number of cells per subset was strongly correlated with RNA yield. The study compared the TCRB repertoires of sorted circulating CD4+ T cell subsets in recently diagnosed type 1 diabetes patients with those in matched healthy donors. Regulatory and stem cell-like memory subsets were isolated from only 8 patients and about eight healthy donors, whereas naive and central memory subsets came from all 30 or so donors.

Each donor gave one peripheral blood draw, averaging approximately 110 mL, which was collected into heparinised tubes. Using a panel that included CD45RO, CCR7, CD25, CD127, CD95 and CD27, naive, central memory, regulatory and stem cell-like memory CD4+ T cells were sorted on a BD FACSAria II. A purity above 95% was achieved for all sorted populations. PBMCs were isolated immediately by Lymphoprep density gradient centrifugation and stained directly without culture. So that batch effects would be minimized, each experiment stained and sorted samples in pairs, pairing one healthy donor with one patient. The entire isolated RNA was reverse transcribed using the High Capacity cDNA Reverse Transcription Kit, and thus expressed TCRB transcripts were sequenced. Deep immunoSEQ sequencing was performed on naive, central memory and regulatory T cell samples, with an average of approximately 4 million total reads per sample. After sorted cells were lysed in RLT buffer, RNA was extracted with DNase-treated RNeasy Micro or Mini kits, with the choice depending on cell number. Each cell subset was processed on its own to prevent cross-contamination, while patient and healthy donor samples were processed together. TCRB sequences were amplified from cDNA with the immunoSEQ multiplex PCR, producing 87-bp fragments spanning the CDR3 region. Sequencing of the amplicons was done on the Illumina HiSeq platform. As for the authors' bioinformatics: PCR bias was computationally corrected using synthetic template baselines, reads within Hamming distance 2 were collapsed, and singletons that could not be merged were discarded. Reads were aligned to IMGT to assign V, D and J genes, CDR3 length, and insertions or deletions at six rearrangement sites. Within each subset, clonotype counts were normalized to sorted cell number, and only after that were true diversity and Gini coefficients computed with the tcR R package. Repertoire sharing was quantified using the overlap coefficient calculated on TCRB nucleotide sequences. Out-of-frame TCRB sequences from naive cells were analyzed to stand in for the pre-selection repertoire. This is the immuneACCESS table as TCRdb keeps it, with only in-frame sequences that have V and J called. A part of the clones is gone; compared with another copy, unresolved V genes explain less than half, and the rest is unexplained. V and J calls plus clone size are reproduced from that table; the DNA served to infer D and trimming. The sample includes roughly 240,000 clones, with roughly two thirds observed a single time. Clones ranked in the top ten supply 0.053% of the sample.

The CDR3, cysteine through phenylalanine, is 11 amino acids long. Kept here is only the CDR3 DNA, which spans 33 bases and is read in frame from base 1. V lost 3 bases and J lost 7 bases; the stretch between them is 7 bases long. Based on the germline V gene (reference sequence), the CDR1 and CDR2 sequences are GTSNPN and SVGIG. The table lists this clone with a few counts. Its antigen target is currently unknown. No quality values exist for individual bases; no much larger clone is one base distant. Points the paper makes about the study in general: Because cDNA rather than genomic DNA was sequenced, highly expressing activated cells could have been over-represented, although no difference in activation and CD3 levels was found between groups. A moderate but significant shortening of TCRB CDR3 length was observed in type 1 diabetes patients in all four CD4+ subsets. Only small numbers of individuals were included in the HLA sub-analyses, which left unresolved whether HLA type had any influence on TCRB rearrangement. PCR may preferentially amplify shorter templates, but because patient and control samples were amplified and corrected together, any resulting skew would affect both groups equally. The naive, central memory and regulatory TCRB repertoires appeared to resemble one another more closely among patients than among healthy donors. Fewer insertions and more nucleotide deletions at VDJ recombination sites were observed in patients with type 1 diabetes, implying thymic rearrangement abnormalities.

This TCR derives from a man aged 30-40 years in good health. Sample: naive CD4+ T cells from blood. The cell subset or site label for this specimen denotes: true naive CD4+ T cells. This receptor chain uses TRBV30 and TRBJ2-1, with an unclear D gene assignment. For the CDR3, the sequence is CAWSVPNEQFF. The DNA reads as follows: TGTGCCTGGAGCGTTCCTAATGAGCAGTTCTTC.